These 18 T cell receptor beta chains were sequenced from one sample in a study of blood T cell repertoires in COVID-19. The data were produced by immunoSEQ multiplex PCR, yet TCRdb's version contains in-frame clones alone and is incomplete. The sample comprises 100,000 to 120,000 clones, around nine tenths of which are singletons, and 8% to 9.5% rests with the top ten. The sequenced sample consisted of peripheral blood. The receptors originated from a woman aged 65 to 85 who had recovered from COVID-19.

The chain uses TRBV28 and TRBJ2-3; D is unclear. CDR1 is MDHEN and CDR2 is SYDVKM in the germline V gene. The CDR3 is 12 residues long. Between the trimmed V and J ends, which lost 1 base and 6 bases, there was a span of 5 bases. The CDR3 DNA is TGTGCCAGCAGTTTATCTAGGGATACGCAGTATTTT. Its translation: CASSLSRDTQYF.

The J gene is TRBJ2-5, the V gene TRBV5-5; TRBD1 agrees at 10 bases. V lost 0 bases, J lost 5 bases, and 10 bases stayed unmatched. Germline values: CDR1 SGHKS, CDR2 YYEKEE (reference sequence). The CDR3 extends over 17 amino acids. Here the CDR3 reads CASSLGRQGALRETQYF. The CDR3 DNA follows: TGTGCCAGCAGCTTGGGGAGACAGGGGGCTTTGAGGGAGACCCAGTACTTC.

The chain joins TRBV28 to TRBJ1-4; the match to TRBD1 covers 8 bases. The CDR3 is made up of 15 amino acids. V lost 7 bases, J lost 8 bases, and 12 bases stayed unmatched. The V gene's germline CDR1 is MDHEN and CDR2 SYDVKM. CDR3 region: CASTSGGFEREKLFF. CDR3 bases: TGTGCCAGCACCTCAGGGGGCTTCGAGAGGGAAAAACTGTTTTTT.

The chain uses TRBV4-1 and TRBJ2-5; 8 nucleotides align to TRBD2. The CDR3 length is 16 residues. Germline loops: CDR1 MGHRA, CDR2 YSYEKL. J was trimmed by 2 bases and V by 1 base; bases with no gene match: 6. The CDR3 reads CASSQVGRGAQETQYF. CDR3 nucleotide sequence: TGCGCCAGCAGCCAAGTCGGGCGGGGGGCTCAAGAGACCCAGTACTTC.

The chain employs TRBV18 and TRBJ2-2; D gene uncertain. There are 17 residues in the CDR3. Germline loops: CDR1 KGHSH, CDR2 LQKENI. Trimming left V 2 bases short and J 4 bases short, with 17 bases between. CDR3 nucleotide sequence: TGTGCCAGCTCACCAATTCGGCTCGGGTCTTCCACCGGGGAGCTGTTTTTT. Its protein is CASSPIRLGSSTGELFF.

The chain uses TRBV2 and TRBJ1-6, with TRBD1 matching over 7 bases. CDR3 length: 15 residues. The junction had 9 bases not matched to a gene; V was cut back by 6 bases and J by 7 bases. Germline loops: CDR1 SNHLY, CDR2 FYNNEI. CDR3 DNA sequence: TGTGCCAGCAGGTACTTACAGGGGTACAATTCACCCCTCCACTTT. Its translation is CASRYLQGYNSPLHF.

The chain recombines TRBV6-6 with TRBJ1-6; 10 bases are a match to TRBD1. Germline loops: CDR1 MNHNY, CDR2 SVGAGI (reference sequence). With 7 bases clipped from V and 10 bases from J, the junction kept 7 bases outside the gene matches. The CDR3 consists of 14 residues. The CDR3 region is CASIPGQGISPLHF. The CDR3 nucleotides are TGTGCCAGCATCCCGGGACAGGGGATATCACCCCTCCACTTT.

The CDR3: CASSPFWGAYEQYF. In nucleotides, the CDR3 is TGCGCCAGCAGCCCCTTTTGGGGGGCCTACGAGCAGTACTTC. The rearrangement links TRBV4-1 to TRBJ2-7; TRBD2 might be the D (6 bases). Germline V gene data show CDR1 as MGHRA and CDR2 as YSYEKL. There are 14 residues in the CDR3. V was cut by 4 bases and J by 2 bases, with 12 bases left in between.

The V call is TRBV12-3 or TRBV12-4, the J call TRBJ1-2; D unresolved. The CDR3 has 11 amino acids. The V end lost 3 bases, the J end lost 4 bases, and 3 bases lay between the germline ends. The CDR3 here is CASSLAYGYTF. The DNA for the CDR3 is TGTGCCAGCAGTTTGGCCTATGGCTACACCTTC.

The chain joins TRBV19 to TRBJ2-6; no clear D. Germline V lookup: CDR1 LNHDA, CDR2 SQIVND (reference sequence). The CDR3 runs 16 residues. The ends were cut back, 5 bases at V and 1 base at J, with 12 bases in the middle. The CDR3: CASSSQAKSGANVLTF. As DNA, the CDR3 is TGTGCCAGTAGTTCCCAGGCCAAATCTGGGGCCAACGTCCTGACTTTC.

The chain has TRBV11-2 and TRBJ2-5; 10 nucleotides match TRBD1. Germline lookup yields CDR1 SGHAT and CDR2 FQNNGV. After removal of 3 bases from V and 5 bases from J, the junction contained 6 bases not matched to a gene. The length of the CDR3 is 15 residues. CDR3 sequence: CASSFTGQGGETQYF. The CDR3 nucleotides read TGTGCCAGCAGCTTTACTGGACAGGGGGGGGAGACCCAGTACTTC.

J is TRBJ1-4 and V is TRBV24-1; 9 bases are a match to TRBD1. The J segment lost 5 bases and the V segment lost 3 bases, leaving 9 bases of the junction unmatched. The CDR3 loop spans 17 amino acids. Germline assignment: CDR1 KGHDR and CDR2 SFDVKD. The CDR3 DNA reads as TGTGCCACCAGTGATGGAGGGGCCGGGACAGGGAATGAAAAACTGTTTTTT. Translation: CATSDGGAGTGNEKLFF.

The CDR3 loop reads CASSGRRGPEQYF. The CDR3, as DNA: TGTGCCAGCAGTGGGCGGAGGGGGCCCGAGCAGTACTTC. The J gene is TRBJ2-7, the V gene TRBV2, with a possible D match to TRBD1 (7 bases). Germline assignment: CDR1 SNHLY and CDR2 FYNNEI. This CDR3 is built from 13 residues. Trimming removed 4 bases from V and 6 bases from J, with 13 bases in between.

This chain links TRBV7-3 with TRBJ2-1, with 7 nucleotides matching TRBD2. The length of the CDR3 is 16 residues. The J segment lost 3 bases and the V segment lost 4 bases, leaving 9 bases of the junction unmatched. CDR1 SGHTA and CDR2 FQGTGA come from the germline V gene. CDR3 in amino acids: CASSYWEGANYNEQFF. The CDR3 region has the DNA TGTGCCAGCAGCTATTGGGAGGGAGCTAACTACAATGAGCAGTTCTTC.

The CDR3 sequence is CASSPDRGDEKLFF. The CDR3, as DNA: TGTGCCAGCAGTCCTGACAGGGGGGATGAAAAACTGTTTTTT. The chain couples TRBV27 to TRBJ1-4, with 9 bases lining up with TRBD1. Trimming removed 5 bases from V and 6 bases from J; junction bases left unmatched: 4. The CDR3 has 14 residues. In germline, CDR1 is MNHEY, CDR2 SMNVEV (reference sequence).

V and J are TRBV3-1 (or the pseudogene TRBV3-2) and TRBJ1-6, with D unresolved. Germline V gene sequence: CDR1 LGHDT, CDR2 YNNKEL (reference sequence). The CDR3 loop spans 16 amino acids. V was pared by 4 bases and J by 0 bases, with 10 bases between. The CDR3 sequence: CASSPSESSYNSPLHF. As DNA, the CDR3 is TGTGCCAGCAGCCCCTCGGAGAGCTCCTATAATTCACCCCTCCACTTT.

This clone showed up just once. The rearrangement uses TRBV7-3 and TRBJ1-6; TRBD1 is a possible D gene (6 bases). The V end was cut by 2 bases, the J end by 6 bases, with 11 bases between. This CDR3 spans 15 amino acids. Germline V gene sequence: CDR1 SGHTA, CDR2 FQGTGA. DNA of the CDR3: TGTGCCAGCAGCTTAGGGAGGGGGGCTAATTCACCCCTCCACTTT. It specifies CASSLGRGANSPLHF.

This chain connects TRBV7-2 to TRBJ1-1; 9 bases align to TRBD1. Germline CDR1 reads SGHTA; CDR2 reads FQGNSA. The CDR3 is made up of 17 amino acids. V was clipped by 1 base and J by 2 bases; unmatched bases: 8. The CDR3 bases are TGTGCCAGCAGCTTAGTTGGGACAGGGTCGACAAACACTGAAGCTTTCTTT. Its translation: CASSLVGTGSTNTEAFF.